Following are 21 T cell receptor beta chains from one sample sequenced in a study of neurological immune-mediated disorders. TCRdb itself ran the 5' RACE reads through MiXCR, one entry per CDR3 protein. Here the sample spans around 64,000 distinct CDR3 sequences, more than 3% being singletons. Source material: PBMCs. The origin of the receptors is a woman aged 50 to 60 with multiple sclerosis.

This clonotype was detected many times. This rearrangement joins TRBV6-5 to TRBJ2-1, with D possibly being TRBD2 (6 bases). Germline CDR1 and CDR2: MNHEY and SVGAGI. The CDR3 spans 20 residues. V lost 2 bases and J 0 bases, leaving 23 bases between the germline ends. The CDR3 DNA follows: TGTGCCAGCAGTTACCGGGGACTTATCGCTGTCGGGGCCTCCTACAATGAGCAGTTCTTC. Protein sequence: CASSYRGLIAVGASYNEQFF.

The sample holds many counts of this clonotype. This chain links TRBV19 with TRBJ2-6; D unclear. Trimming cost V 6 bases and J 0 bases, with 12 bases left between them. The CDR3 runs to 16 residues. CDR1 and CDR2 (germline): LNHDA, SQIVND (reference sequence). DNA of the CDR3: TGTGCCAGTAGAAGCACATTTGACTCTGGGGCCAACGTCCTGACTTTC. Amino acid sequence: CASRSTFDSGANVLTF.

There are many counts of this clonotype. J is TRBJ1-5 and V is TRBV10-3; 10 bases map to TRBD1. Germline loops: CDR1 ENHRY, CDR2 SYGVKD. With 0 bases clipped from V and 2 bases from J, the junction kept 7 bases outside the gene matches. This CDR3 contains 18 residues. CDR3 in amino acids: CAISESLRDRGGNQPQHF. The CDR3 nucleotides read TGTGCCATCAGTGAGTCGCTCCGGGACAGGGGAGGCAATCAGCCCCAGCATTTT.

This clonotype has at least ten counts. The rearrangement uses TRBV5-1 and TRBJ2-3; no clear D. Germline loops: CDR1 SGHRS, CDR2 YFSETQ. Trimming left V 0 bases short and J 6 bases short, with 14 bases between. The CDR3 is 15 residues long. This CDR3 is CASSLVAPPRDTQYF. CDR3 in DNA: TGCGCCAGCAGCTTGGTCGCACCTCCGAGGGATACGCAGTATTTT.

This clonotype was observed many times. V gene TRBV11-3 combines with J gene TRBJ1-2, with D tentatively TRBD1 (5 bases). CDR1 SGHNT and CDR2 YENEEA come from the germline V gene. CDR3 length equals 10 residues. V lost 10 bases, J lost 14 bases, and 17 bases lay in between. The CDR3 sequence: CAIDGGGLTF. The CDR3 DNA follows: TGTGCCATAGACGGCGGGGGATTAACCTTC.

This clonotype was picked up many times. V gene TRBV12-3 or TRBV12-4 combines with J gene TRBJ1-1; D ambiguous. There are 13 residues in the CDR3. The ends were cut back, 4 bases at V and 4 bases at J, with 10 bases in the middle. CDR3 sequence reads: CASSYKSGTEAFF. The DNA of the CDR3 is TGTGCCAGCAGTTATAAATCAGGCACTGAAGCTTTCTTT.

This clonotype was seen only a few times. This may be a read error: a much more frequent sequence differs by one nucleotide. The conserved phenylalanine or tryptophan normally closing the CDR3 is absent here, so this likely arose from a read error. The chain combines TRBV5-1 with TRBJ2-1; TRBD2 matches 14 bases. V was pared by 0 bases and J by 3 bases, with 2 bases of the junction left unmatched. Germline V gene sequence: CDR1 SGHRS, CDR2 YFSETQ. CDR3 length equals 17 residues. The CDR3 DNA is TGCGCCAGCAGCTTGGGACTAGCGGGAGGGCGCTACAATGAGCAGTTCGTC. Translating it yields CASSLGLAGGRYNEQFV.

In this sample, this clonotype turned up many times. This chain joins TRBV7-2 and TRBJ2-2, with no clear D. Trimming cost V 1 base and J 5 bases, with 8 bases left between them. Germline assignment: CDR1 SGHTA and CDR2 FQGNSA. This CDR3 has 14 amino acids. CDR3 in amino acids: CASSLGARTGELFF. The CDR3 coding sequence is TGTGCCAGCAGCTTAGGGGCCCGAACCGGGGAGCTGTTTTTT.

This clonotype was observed many times. The chain carries TRBV6-6 and TRBJ2-5, with TRBD2 identical over 7 bases. From germline, CDR1 is MNHNY and CDR2 SVGAGI (reference sequence). The length of the CDR3 is 15 residues. The V gene end was trimmed by 2 bases and the J gene end by 4 bases; junction bases not matched to a gene: 7. CDR3 amino acids: CASSYGGGALETQYF. In DNA, the CDR3 is TGTGCCAGCAGTTACGGCGGGGGAGCCTTAGAGACCCAGTACTTC.

This clonotype was seen repeatedly, ten times or more. The chain carries TRBV20-1 and TRBJ2-3; D ambiguous. Trimming left V 4 bases short and J 0 bases short, with 8 bases between. This CDR3 spans 13 amino acids. CDR1 and CDR2 (germline): DFQATT, SNEGSKA (reference sequence). The CDR3 loop is CSAIYKSTDTQYF. The CDR3, as DNA: TGCAGTGCTATTTACAAGAGCACAGATACGCAGTATTTT.

As to this clonotype: Possible read error: a much larger clone is one base away. This CDR3 reads CASSLPQGLESYTF. CDR3 sequence (DNA): TGCGCCAGCAGCTTGCCACAGGGGCTCGAAAGCTACACCTTC. The chain is built from TRBV5-1 and TRBJ1-2; 7 bases match TRBD1. CDR1 SGHRS and CDR2 YFSETQ come from the germline V gene. The CDR3 has 14 amino acids. Trimming removed 1 base from V and 9 bases from J; junction bases left unmatched: 9.

Many counts were recorded for this clonotype. The CDR3 spells CASSHKDREAVRTFF. The CDR3 DNA reads as TGTGCCAGCAGCCACAAAGACAGGGAGGCTGTGCGGACTTTCTTT. The chain uses TRBV3-1 and TRBJ1-1, with 7 nucleotides matching TRBD1. V lost 3 bases to trimming and J lost 12 bases; unmatched junction nucleotides: 16. The CDR3 extends over 15 amino acids. Germline CDR1 LGHDT, CDR2 YNNKEL (reference sequence).

This clonotype came up many times. CDR3 DNA sequence: TGTGCCAGCAGCTCCAAGAGCGGGACCCACACAGATACGCAGTATTTT. Its protein is CASSSKSGTHTDTQYF. The chain uses TRBV4-2 and TRBJ2-3; TRBD2 matches 7 bases. Germline V gene lookup returns CDR1 LGHNA and CDR2 YNFKEQ. The V and J ends lost 5 bases and 2 bases, in that order; junction bases with no gene match: 10. CDR3 length: 16 residues.

At least ten counts were recorded for this clonotype. J is TRBJ2-7 and V is TRBV2; D not certain. CDR3 size: 13 residues. V was pared by 6 bases and J by 5 bases, with 14 bases between. Germline V lookup: CDR1 SNHLY, CDR2 FYNNEI. The CDR3, as DNA: TGTGCCAGCAGCCGAGAAACGAAGGACGAGCAGTACTTC. It is translated as CASSRETKDEQYF.

This clonotype was observed at least ten times. This sequence joins TRBV5-6 and TRBJ2-3; maybe TRBD2 (6 bases). This CDR3 is 13 amino acids long. V lost 4 bases and J 8 bases, leaving 14 bases between the germline ends. CDR1 SGHDT and CDR2 YYEEEE come from the germline V gene. The CDR3 nucleotides are TGTGCCAGCAGCCTACACGGGGGTGTTACGCAGTATTTT. Protein sequence: CASSLHGGVTQYF.

This clonotype has ten or more counts. V is TRBV5-4 and J is TRBJ2-2; D is tentatively TRBD1 or TRBD2 (6 bases each). Germline assignment: CDR1 SGHNT and CDR2 YYREEE (reference sequence). Trimming cost V 1 base and J 3 bases, with 13 bases left between them. The CDR3 is 16 residues long. The DNA for the CDR3 is TGTGCCAGCAGCTTGTGGAGGGGGTCGGACACCGGGGAGCTGTTTTTT. The encoded protein is CASSLWRGSDTGELFF.

This clonotype was found many times. The CDR3 nucleotides read TGCGCCAGCAGCTCCCTATCCGGGACCCCGGAGCTGTTTTTT. Protein sequence: CASSSLSGTPELFF. The gene calls are TRBV5-1 and TRBJ2-2; the D gene could be TRBD1 or TRBD2 (5 bases each). V lost 3 bases and J lost 10, with 16 bases in between. The CDR3 is made up of 14 amino acids. Germline loops: CDR1 SGHRS, CDR2 YFSETQ.

This clonotype was detected many times. The V and J genes are TRBV5-1 and TRBJ2-1; TRBD1 aligns across 8 bases. The CDR3 has 14 amino acids. The J segment lost 6 bases and the V segment lost 0 bases, leaving 2 bases of the junction unmatched. Germline V lookup: CDR1 SGHRS, CDR2 YFSETQ. The CDR3 nucleotides are TGCGCCAGCAGCTTGGGGACAGGGTCCAATGAGCAGTTCTTC. This gives the protein CASSLGTGSNEQFF.

This clonotype was counted ten times or more. The junction departs from the called germline gene at one end, perhaps through a read error. The chain combines TRBV5-1 with TRBJ2-1; 7 bases map to TRBD1. The CDR3 sequence is 12 residues long. CDR1 is SGHRS and CDR2 is YFSETQ in the germline V gene. CDR3 sequence reads: CASSLDRDSLEF. The CDR3 DNA reads as TGCGCCAGCAGCTTGGACCGGGACAGCCTAGAATTC.

This clonotype was seen repeatedly, ten times or more. The V call is TRBV11-3, the J call TRBJ2-1, with 15 bases lining up with TRBD2. Germline V gene lookup returns CDR1 SGHNT and CDR2 YENEEA. With 1 base clipped from V and 6 bases from J, the junction kept 1 base outside the gene matches. The CDR3 extends over 16 amino acids. The CDR3 region has the DNA TGTGCCAGCAGCTTAGGGACTAGCGGGAGGGTCAATGAGCAGTTCTTC. Amino acid sequence: CASSLGTSGRVNEQFF. Using reference TRBV11-3 and TRBJ2-1 for the parts outside the CDR3, the full variable domain is EAGVVQSPRYKIIEKKQPVAFWCNPISGHNTLYWYLQNLGQGPELLIRYENEEAVDDSQLPKDRFSAERLKGVDSTLKIQPAELGDSAVYLCASSLGTSGRVNEQFFGPGTRLTVL.

This clonotype has a count of ten or more. The genes are TRBV27 and TRBJ2-1; unclear D gene. V lost 8 bases, J lost 0 bases, and 14 bases lay in between. In germline, CDR1 is MNHEY, CDR2 SMNVEV (reference sequence). The CDR3 is made up of 15 amino acids. The CDR3 DNA reads as TGTGCCAGCCGGAGACCCCTGGACTCCTACAATGAGCAGTTCTTC. Translating it yields CASRRPLDSYNEQFF.